The 15 T cell receptor beta chains presented below share a single source sample, sequenced in a study of cytomegalovirus exposure and HLA in healthy donors (dated 2017 in TCRdb). The method behind the library was the immunoSEQ multiplex PCR assay. For the multiplex PCR, a mixture combining 60 forward primers for TCR Vbeta segments and 13 reverse primers for TCR Jbeta segments was used. TCRdb stores this immuneACCESS table with in-frame sequences only. Part of the clones is absent; in the studies checked, under half of the shortfall reflects unresolved V genes, and no reason is known for the rest. The sample table records 65,000 to 70,000 clones; 85% to 90% of these occur just once. Together, the top ten hold 12% of the sample. The source material was PBMCs. These receptors all stem from a woman in her 30s in good health and CMV-seropositive.

The chain is built from TRBV5-5 and TRBJ2-1, with no clear D. The CDR3 runs 15 residues. Trimming shortened V by 4 bases and J by 2 bases, and 13 bases separated the two germline ends. Germline values: CDR1 SGHKS, CDR2 YYEKEE (reference sequence). The CDR3 coding sequence is TGTGCCAGCAGCCCTAACGGGTCCCCCTACAATGAGCAGTTCTTC. Its translation is CASSPNGSPYNEQFF.

V is TRBV9 and J is TRBJ1-1; D gene uncertain. Per the germline V gene, CDR1 is SGDLS and CDR2 is YYNGEE. Trimming removed 0 bases at V and 0 bases at J, with 6 bases between. This CDR3 comprises 14 residues. The CDR3 DNA reads TGTGCCAGCAGCGTAGTTACGGTGAACACTGAAGCTTTCTTT. Its protein is CASSVVTVNTEAFF. The variable domain in full, completed from reference TRBV9 and TRBJ1-1, reads DSGVTQTPKHLITATGQRVTLRCSPRSGDLSVYWYQQSLDQGLQFLIQYYNGEERAKGNILERFSAQQFPDLHSELNLSSLELGDSALYFCASSVVTVNTEAFFGQGTRLTVV.

This chain connects TRBV27 to TRBJ2-5; TRBD1 agrees at 9 bases. Per the germline V gene, CDR1 is MNHEY and CDR2 is SMNVEV (reference sequence). With 3 bases clipped from V and 5 bases from J, the junction kept 4 bases outside the gene matches. The CDR3 is made up of 14 amino acids. CDR3 sequence: CASSFLGQGETQYF. In DNA form, the CDR3 reads TGTGCCAGCAGTTTCCTCGGACAGGGGGAGACCCAGTACTTC.

The chain uses TRBV10-3 and TRBJ1-1; tentative D call: TRBD1 (6 bases). The germline V gene encodes CDR1 ENHRY and CDR2 SYGVKD. The V and J ends lost 4 bases and 3 bases respectively, with 12 bases between them. The CDR3 is 14 residues long. The CDR3 DNA sequence: TGTGCCATCAGTGGTCAGGGGTCGGACACTGAAGCTTTCTTT. The encoded protein is CAISGQGSDTEAFF.

The CDR3 reads CASSFAIQGDPNTEAFF. In DNA, the CDR3 is TGTGCCAGCAGCTTTGCTATCCAGGGCGACCCGAACACTGAAGCTTTCTTT. This chain links TRBV11-2 with TRBJ1-1; D may be TRBD1 (5 bases). Germline CDR1 reads SGHAT; CDR2 reads FQNNGV. The CDR3 loop spans 17 amino acids. V dropped 3 bases and J dropped 1 base, with 18 bases sitting between them.

V is TRBV18 and J is TRBJ1-6, with 9 nucleotides matching TRBD1. CDR3 size: 16 residues. Looked up from germline, CDR1 is KGHSH and CDR2 is LQKENI. V lost 2 bases and J lost 6; bases outside the gene matches: 5. The CDR3 DNA is TGTGCCAGCTCACCAGCACAGGGGGCGACTAATTCACCCCTCCACTTT. This translates into CASSPAQGATNSPLHF.

This clone was observed a single time. The J gene is TRBJ2-1, the V gene TRBV13; D gene unclear. V lost 0 bases and J lost 4, with 10 bases in between. Germline CDR1 and CDR2: PRHDT and FYEKMQ (reference sequence). The CDR3 totals 15 residues. CDR3 in DNA: TGTGCCAGCAGCTTAGGGCCCCTAGGTTACAATGAGCAGTTCTTC. The encoded protein is CASSLGPLGYNEQFF.

The V gene is TRBV2, the J gene TRBJ2-7; D is unclear. V shed 6 bases and J shed 7 bases, with 13 bases lying between them. Germline V gives CDR1 SNHLY, CDR2 FYNNEI. The CDR3 loop spans 12 amino acids. The CDR3 sequence is CASRSNLGEQYF. For the CDR3, the DNA is TGTGCCAGCAGATCCAATCTCGGGGAGCAGTACTTC.

The chain uses TRBV2 and TRBJ2-5; 7 positions match TRBD2. CDR1 is SNHLY, CDR2 FYNNEI, per germline. V was clipped by 5 bases and J by 4 bases; unmatched bases: 10. The CDR3 length is 15 residues. CDR3 nucleotide sequence: TGTGCCAGCAGTAGTAGCGGGCCGGTCCGAGAGACCCAGTACTTC. Amino acid sequence: CASSSSGPVRETQYF.

The chain uses TRBV6-6 and TRBJ1-2, with TRBD1 as a possible D gene (5 bases). The CDR3 consists of 12 residues. V shed 0 bases and J shed 8 bases, with 7 bases lying between them. Germline loops: CDR1 MNHNY, CDR2 SVGAGI (reference sequence). CDR3 DNA: TGTGCCAGCAGTTACTCAGGGGTAGGCTACACCTTC. Translating gives CASSYSGVGYTF.

The V and J genes are TRBV13 and TRBJ2-2; TRBD2 aligns across 8 bases. J gave up 5 bases and V 4 bases, and 15 bases lay outside the gene matches. The CDR3 consists of 18 residues. Germline CDR1 PRHDT, CDR2 FYEKMQ (reference sequence). This CDR3 reads CASSSRAAGGRGTGELFF. In DNA, the CDR3 is TGTGCCAGCAGCTCCCGCGCGGCGGGGGGAAGAGGGACCGGGGAGCTGTTTTTT. Filled out from reference TRBV13 and TRBJ2-2, the complete variable domain reads AAGVIQSPRHLIKEKRETATLKCYPIPRHDTVYWYQQGPGQDPQFLISFYEKMQSDKGSIPDRFSAQQFSDYHSELNMSSLELGDSALYFCASSSRAAGGRGTGELFFGEGSRLTVL.

The V gene is TRBV5-1, the J gene TRBJ2-5, with TRBD2 matching over 11 bases. The ends lost 0 bases at V and 2 bases at J; junction bases unmatched: 3. CDR1 is SGHRS, CDR2 YFSETQ, per germline. This CDR3 contains 16 residues. This CDR3 reads CASSLGGTSGQETQYF. The CDR3 DNA is TGCGCCAGCAGCTTGGGGGGGACTAGCGGACAAGAGACCCAGTACTTC.

This clone was recorded a few times. The rearrangement joins TRBV6-5 to TRBJ2-7, with a tentative D call TRBD2 (6 bases). CDR1 and CDR2 (germline): MNHEY, SVGAGI. This CDR3 is built from 13 residues. Trimming removed 6 bases from V and 3 bases from J, with 12 bases in between. The CDR3 loop reads CASRKVSGYEQYF. The CDR3 DNA follows: TGTGCCAGCAGGAAAGTTAGCGGCTACGAGCAGTACTTC.

The chain links TRBV30 to TRBJ1-6; D not certain. Looked up from germline, CDR1 is GTSNPN and CDR2 is SVGIG (reference sequence). Trimming left V 2 bases short and J 7 bases short, with 9 bases between. The CDR3 consists of 13 residues. The CDR3 protein is CAWSLLENSPLHF. CDR3 sequence (DNA): TGTGCCTGGAGTCTCTTAGAAAATTCACCCCTCCACTTT. Full variable domain (outside the CDR3, taken from reference TRBV30 and TRBJ1-6): SQTIHQWPATLVQPVGSPLSLECTVEGTSNPNLYWYRQAAGRGLQLLFYSVGIGQISSEVPQNLSASRPQDRQFILSSKKLLLSDSGFYLCAWSLLENSPLHFGNGTRLTVT.

The CDR3 sequence is CASSPLGQNLRNEQYF. As DNA, the CDR3 is TGTGCCAGCAGTCCCCTAGGACAGAACCTTAGAAACGAGCAGTACTTC. The V and J genes are TRBV27 and TRBJ2-7; D is perhaps TRBD1 (6 bases). The V and J ends lost 5 bases and 5 bases respectively, with 22 bases between them. Germline CDR1 MNHEY, CDR2 SMNVEV (reference sequence). The CDR3 consists of 16 residues.